The 32 T cell receptor beta chains given below trace back to one sample, sequenced in a study of blood T cells in healthy people across ages. The authors ran a second PCR of 7 to 11 cycles using a sample-barcoded 5' primer and a J-beta primer mix. MiXCR was run by TCRdb on the 5' RACE reads, yielding one entry per CDR3 protein. The data hold over 1,500,000 distinct CDR3 sequences, with roughly two fifths observed a single time. Source material: blood. These receptors originate from a human donor in good health.

The chain has TRBV6-2 or TRBV6-3 and TRBJ1-5; a possible D gene is TRBD1 (6 bases). This CDR3 contains 14 residues. The germline V gene has CDR1 MNHEY and CDR2 SVGEGT. Trimming cost V 2 bases and J 6 bases, with 11 bases left between them. CDR3 sequence (DNA): TGTGCCAGCAGTTACGGTCAGGGGTTTCAGCCCCAGCATTTT. Amino acids: CASSYGQGFQPQHF.

This clonotype was observed many times. The chain carries TRBV7-2 and TRBJ1-5; D gene uncertain. This CDR3 is built from 12 residues. CDR1 and CDR2 from the germline V gene are SGHTA and FQGNSA. The germline V and J ends were trimmed by 2 bases and 4 bases, with 3 bases remaining between them. The DNA of the CDR3 is TGTGCCAGCAGCTTAACGAATCAGCCCCAGCATTTT. This translates into CASSLTNQPQHF.

The genes are TRBV6-1 and TRBJ1-2; no reliable D call. CDR3 length: 14 amino acids. V was pared by 0 bases and J by 4 bases, with 9 bases between. Germline CDR1 reads MNHNS; CDR2 reads SASEGT. DNA for the CDR3: TGTGCCAGCAGTGAAGCATCCGCCGGCTATGGCTACACCTTC. It yields the protein CASSEASAGYGYTF.

V is TRBV4-1 and J is TRBJ1-1; TRBD1 matches 8 bases. Looked up from germline, CDR1 is MGHRA and CDR2 is YSYEKL. V dropped 4 bases and J dropped 4; count of bases not matched to a gene: 5. The CDR3 loop spans 14 amino acids. The CDR3 loop is CASSRPGGSTEAFF. In DNA, the CDR3 is TGCGCCAGCAGCCGCCCAGGGGGCAGCACTGAAGCTTTCTTT.

This clonotype has more than one count but fewer than ten. The CDR3 DNA is TGTGCCAGCAGCGTGTTGGGGGGCGCCCATGGCTACACCTTC. Its protein is CASSVLGGAHGYTF. The V and J genes are TRBV9 and TRBJ1-2, with D possibly matching TRBD1 (6 bases). This CDR3 is built from 14 residues. Germline CDR1 SGDLS, CDR2 YYNGEE. V shed 2 bases and J shed 6 bases, with 14 bases lying between them.

DNA of the CDR3: TGTGCCAGCAGCTTAGCGAGGACTAGTGGGTACGAGCAGTACTTC. This gives the protein CASSLARTSGYEQYF. The rearrangement joins TRBV7-2 to TRBJ2-5; 7 nucleotides align to TRBD2. The J call may be wrong; the DNA end is better matched by TRBJ2-7. CDR3 length equals 15 residues. Germline CDR1 and CDR2: SGHTA and FQGNSA.

This clonotype was picked up a small number of times. The chain recombines TRBV4-2 with TRBJ2-7; TRBD1 matches 9 bases. Germline values: CDR1 LGHNA, CDR2 YNFKEQ. This CDR3 has 16 amino acids. After removal of 1 base from V and 3 bases from J, the junction contained 7 bases not matched to a gene. The CDR3 reads CASSQAGTGSIYEQYF. CDR3 nucleotide sequence: TGTGCCAGCAGCCAAGCCGGGACAGGGTCCATCTACGAGCAGTACTTC.

The gene calls are TRBV7-3 and TRBJ2-1; 7 bases line up with TRBD1. CDR1 is SGHTA, CDR2 FQGTGA, per germline. V shed 4 bases and J 4 bases; nucleotides not matched to a gene: 7. The CDR3 has 15 amino acids. The CDR3 DNA sequence: TGTGCCAGCAGCTCCCTTGGGACAGCGTACAATGAGCAGTTCTTC. Translation: CASSSLGTAYNEQFF.

DNA of the CDR3: TGCAGCGTCTTCGGAGGGGTGTCCTACGAGCAGTACTTC. Translated, it gives CSVFGGVSYEQYF. The chain uses TRBV29-1 and TRBJ2-7, with D tentatively TRBD2 (6 bases). Germline CDR1 reads SQVTM; CDR2 reads ANQGSEA. The V end was cut by 6 bases, the J end by 1 base, with 13 bases between. This CDR3 contains 13 residues.

The sample holds one count of this clonotype. The chain joins TRBV29-1 to TRBJ1-4; 9 positions match TRBD1. The V and J ends lost 1 base and 8 bases, in that order; junction bases with no gene match: 5. This CDR3 region has 14 residues. CDR1 and CDR2 from the germline V gene are SQVTM and ANQGSEA. The CDR3 here is CSVEGTGVYEKLFF. In DNA form, the CDR3 reads TGCAGCGTTGAAGGGACAGGGGTTTACGAAAAACTGTTTTTT.

V gene TRBV12-3 or TRBV12-4 combines with J gene TRBJ2-3; tentative D call: TRBD2 (8 bases). V dropped 5 bases and J dropped 4 bases, with 19 bases sitting between them. This CDR3 is 16 amino acids long. This CDR3 is CASSRTSRGASDTQYF. CDR3 nucleotide sequence: TGTGCCAGCAGTCGGACTAGCAGGGGGGCATCAGATACGCAGTATTTT.

This chain uses TRBV5-1 with TRBJ2-6, with D possibly matching TRBD2 (7 bases). Germline values: CDR1 SGHRS, CDR2 YFSETQ. V was pared by 3 bases and J by 3 bases, with 19 bases between. The CDR3 is 18 residues long. The CDR3 loop is CASSSLGGLIYGANVLTF. The DNA of the CDR3 is TGCGCCAGCAGCTCCCTCGGGGGGCTTATTTATGGGGCCAACGTCCTGACTTTC. The whole variable domain, remainder taken from reference TRBV5-1 and TRBJ2-6, is KAGVTQTPRYLIKTRGQQVTLSCSPISGHRSVSWYQQTPGQGLQFLFEYFSETQRNKGNFPGRFSGRQFSNSRSEMNVSTLELGDSALYLCASSSLGGLIYGANVLTFGAGSRLTVL.

The chain is built from TRBV20-1 and TRBJ1-2; D is uncertain. There are 12 residues in the CDR3. The germline V gene encodes CDR1 DFQATT and CDR2 SNEGSKA (reference sequence). V lost 3 bases and J lost 8, with 13 bases in between. Written as DNA, the CDR3 is TGCAGTGCTAGGCGGGAATCTGGAGGCTACACCTTC. Encoded protein: CSARRESGGYTF.

The chain is built from TRBV20-1 and TRBJ1-4; D remains unclear. V dropped 3 bases and J dropped 7 bases, with 15 bases sitting between them. The CDR3 extends over 14 amino acids. Germline CDR1 reads DFQATT; CDR2 reads SNEGSKA (reference sequence). CDR3 DNA sequence: TGCAGTGCTAGTCCTCAAGAGAGAGGTGAAAAACTGTTTTTT. Translating gives CSASPQERGEKLFF.

The chain carries TRBV20-1 and TRBJ2-1; TRBD2 agrees at 9 bases. Germline V CDR1 and CDR2: DFQATT, SNEGSKA (reference sequence). The V segment lost 4 bases and the J segment 7 bases; nucleotides outside the gene matches: 5. The CDR3 runs to 13 residues. In DNA form, the CDR3 reads TGCAGTGCTACTAGCGGGGCTGTTAATGAGCAGTTCTTC. Translating gives CSATSGAVNEQFF.

This clonotype was found a few times. This chain joins TRBV28 and TRBJ2-3; D might be TRBD1 or TRBD2, each matching 6 bases. CDR3 length: 14 residues. Germline CDR1 is MDHEN and CDR2 is SYDVKM. The V gene lost 10 bases and the J gene lost 2 bases, with 16 bases spanning the gap. CDR3 nucleotides: TGTGCCACCTCACGGGGGCCCCACACAGATACGCAGTATTTT. Protein sequence: CATSRGPHTDTQYF.

The CDR3 spells CASSLVPEALETQYF. Here the CDR3 DNA reads TGTGCCAGCAGCTTAGTGCCGGAAGCCCTAGAGACCCAGTACTTC. The rearrangement uses TRBV7-2 and TRBJ2-5, with no clear D. V was cut by 1 base and J by 4 bases, with 13 bases left in between. Germline V gene data show CDR1 as SGHTA and CDR2 as FQGNSA. CDR3 length equals 15 residues.

This clonotype came up a few times. V is TRBV10-3 and J is TRBJ2-3, with 13 bases identical to TRBD2. The germline CDR1 and CDR2 sequences are ENHRY and SYGVKD. CDR3 length: 16 amino acids. V was pared by 6 bases and J by 1 base, with 4 bases of the junction left unmatched. The CDR3 loop reads CAIRVGLAGGTDTQYF. The CDR3 nucleotides read TGTGCCATCAGAGTCGGACTAGCGGGGGGCACAGATACGCAGTATTTT.

The rearrangement links TRBV5-6 to TRBJ2-1; TRBD1 matches at 9 bases. Germline CDR1 SGHDT, CDR2 YYEEEE. V lost 1 base to trimming and J lost 6 bases; unmatched junction nucleotides: 11. The CDR3 runs 17 residues. Written as DNA, the CDR3 is TGTGCCAGCAGCTTGATTACAGGGGGCGGTACGGCCAATGAGCAGTTCTTC. Its protein product is CASSLITGGGTANEQFF.

This chain uses TRBV20-1 with TRBJ1-2; perhaps TRBD1 as D (5 bases). The CDR3 has 13 residues. V shed 3 bases and J shed 8 bases, with 16 bases lying between them. Germline V gives CDR1 DFQATT, CDR2 SNEGSKA (reference sequence). CDR3 protein: CSASWGSGRGYTF. The CDR3 DNA reads TGCAGTGCTAGCTGGGGATCGGGGCGGGGCTACACCTTC.

Regarding this clonotype: The junction does not match germline at one end; this may be a read error. The chain couples TRBV7-2 to TRBJ2-2, with 9 bases that match TRBD2. Germline V gives CDR1 SGHTA, CDR2 FQGNSA. CDR3 size: 15 residues. The CDR3 DNA follows: TGTGCCAGCAGGGAGATGCGGGGGGGCACCGGGGAGCGGTTTTTT. This codes for CASREMRGGTGERFF.

The V and J genes are TRBV27 and TRBJ1-1; TRBD1 matches at 8 bases. This CDR3 contains 18 residues. Germline V gene lookup returns CDR1 MNHEY and CDR2 SMNVEV (reference sequence). The V and J ends lost 7 bases and 1 base, in that order; junction bases with no gene match: 17. The DNA for the CDR3 is TGTGCCAGCAAATTGGGACCTGCAGACAGGGGTAAGAACACTGAAGCTTTCTTT. It translates to CASKLGPADRGKNTEAFF.

The chain recombines TRBV20-1 with TRBJ2-5, with 7 nucleotides matching TRBD2. V shed 5 bases and J 3 bases; nucleotides not matched to a gene: 15. Germline CDR1 DFQATT, CDR2 SNEGSKA (reference sequence). This CDR3 spans 16 amino acids. This CDR3 is CSAPLSRGWGEETQYF. The CDR3 region has the DNA TGCAGTGCTCCCCTCTCGCGGGGGTGGGGGGAAGAGACCCAGTACTTC.

The CDR3 is CASSQTNVDNEQFF. As DNA, the CDR3 is TGCGCCAGCAGCCAGACAAACGTTGACAATGAGCAGTTCTTC. The chain combines TRBV4-3 with TRBJ2-1, with unresolved D. Trimming took off 3 bases at V and 5 bases at J, with 11 bases between the two ends. This CDR3 is 14 amino acids long. CDR1 LGHNA and CDR2 YSLEER come from the germline V gene.

The chain carries TRBV7-3 and TRBJ2-3, with TRBD2 as a possible D gene (6 bases). Trimming shortened V by 4 bases and J by 4 bases, and 18 bases separated the two germline ends. The CDR3 totals 16 residues. CDR1 and CDR2 from the germline V gene are SGHTA and FQGTGA. The CDR3 loop reads CASSSHSGSSADTQYF. The CDR3 DNA follows: TGTGCCAGCAGCTCCCATAGCGGTTCCTCCGCAGATACGCAGTATTTT.

The V call is TRBV7-2, the J call TRBJ2-1; 9 nucleotides match TRBD2. The V segment lost 2 bases and the J segment 7 bases; nucleotides outside the gene matches: 6. CDR1 SGHTA and CDR2 FQGNSA come from the germline V gene. The CDR3 totals 15 residues. CDR3 in DNA: TGTGCCAGCAGCTTACGGCGGGGGGGCGGAAATGAGCAGTTCTTC. Amino acids: CASSLRRGGGNEQFF.

The chain is built from TRBV7-9 and TRBJ2-1; tentative D call: TRBD2 (7 bases). In germline, CDR1 is SEHNR, CDR2 FQNEAQ (reference sequence). V shed 11 bases and J shed 4 bases, with 15 bases lying between them. The length of the CDR3 is 13 residues. CDR3 protein: CAGDRGGYNEQFF. Here the CDR3 DNA reads TGTGCCGGCGATAGGGGGGGATACAATGAGCAGTTCTTC.

There are many counts of this clonotype. V usage is TRBV20-1 and J usage is TRBJ2-5; 15 positions match TRBD2. CDR3 length equals 18 residues. The J segment lost 0 bases and the V segment lost 6 bases, leaving 11 bases of the junction unmatched. Germline-derived CDR1 and CDR2 are DFQATT and SNEGSKA (reference sequence). The CDR3: CSAPGGLAGGPYQETQYF. In DNA form, the CDR3 reads TGCAGTGCCCCGGGGGGACTAGCGGGGGGACCGTACCAAGAGACCCAGTACTTC.

In its sample, this clonotype was seen a few times. This chain uses TRBV3-1 with TRBJ2-1, with a possible D match to TRBD2 (7 bases). Trimming removed 4 bases at V and 9 bases at J, with 19 bases between. In germline, CDR1 is LGHDT, CDR2 YNNKEL (reference sequence). This CDR3 has 15 residues. CDR3 sequence (DNA): TGTGCCAGCAGCCCCAGGCGGGGGCCCGTCGGTGAGCAGTTCTTC. It codes for CASSPRRGPVGEQFF.

This clonotype has ten or more counts. The CDR3 nucleotides are TGCAGCGTTGAAACAGGGAACACTGAAGCTTTCTTT. Translating gives CSVETGNTEAFF. V usage is TRBV29-1 and J usage is TRBJ1-1, with D possibly TRBD1 on 5 matching bases. The V end lost 2 bases, the J end lost 1 base, and 5 bases lay between the germline ends. Germline values: CDR1 SQVTM, CDR2 ANQGSEA. The CDR3 totals 12 residues.

The J gene is TRBJ1-6, the V gene TRBV12-3 or TRBV12-4; 12 bases align to TRBD1. This CDR3 has 15 amino acids. After removal of 3 bases from V and 11 bases from J, the junction contained 5 bases not matched to a gene. In nucleotides, the CDR3 is TGTGCCAGCAGTTTCCGGGACAGGGGGCTTCCACCCCTCCACTTT. It yields the protein CASSFRDRGLPPLHF.

This clonotype has a handful of counts. This chain uses TRBV29-1 with TRBJ1-1; no clear D. The CDR3 consists of 11 residues. CDR1 and CDR2 from the germline V gene are SQVTM and ANQGSEA. Deletions cut 7 bases from V and 6 bases from J, with 12 bases between. The CDR3: CSAGFWAEAFF. In nucleotides, the CDR3 is TGCAGCGCGGGCTTCTGGGCTGAAGCTTTCTTT.